The 9 T cell receptor beta chains given below trace back to one sample, sequenced in a study of T-cell reconstitution after alpha-beta-depleted transplantation in children. Unique molecular identifiers were used to barcode this TCRbeta library. TCRdb fed the PCR reads into MiXCR, producing one record per CDR3 protein. The top ten clones hold 27% of a sample with 350,000 to 500,000 distinct CDR3 sequences, roughly 43% of them seen once. The sample consisted of PBMCs, taken before TCRalphabeta/CD19-depleted stem cell transplant. These receptors were collected from a girl aged 2-10 years with aplastic anemia, due to receive a stem cell transplant.

The chain combines TRBV6-5 with TRBJ2-1; D is ambiguous. Trimming took off 3 bases at V and 5 bases at J, with 14 bases between the two ends. The CDR3 consists of 15 residues. Germline V gene lookup returns CDR1 MNHEY and CDR2 SVGAGI. The CDR3 reads CASSYLFGSHNEQFF. The CDR3 bases are TGTGCCAGCAGTTATTTGTTCGGGTCTCACAATGAGCAGTTCTTC.

The J gene is TRBJ2-5, the V gene TRBV27, with TRBD2 identical over 7 bases. Looked up from germline, CDR1 is MNHEY and CDR2 is SMNVEV (reference sequence). This CDR3 comprises 12 residues. Unmatched junction bases numbered 2, after V lost 3 bases and J lost 7 bases. CDR3 residues: CASSLWGGTQYF. As DNA, the CDR3 is TGTGCCAGCAGTTTGTGGGGGGGGACCCAGTACTTC.

The gene calls are TRBV28 and TRBJ2-3; weak D call: TRBD2 (6 bases). V was clipped by 3 bases and J by 2 bases, with 12 bases between them. The CDR3 has 15 residues. Germline-derived CDR1 and CDR2 are MDHEN and SYDVKM. CDR3 sequence: CASSLGSGNTDTQYF. CDR3 nucleotide sequence: TGTGCCAGCAGTTTGGGTAGCGGAAACACAGATACGCAGTATTTT.

V is TRBV5-1 and J is TRBJ1-1, with a weak D call TRBD1 (5 bases). CDR1 and CDR2 from the germline V gene are SGHRS and YFSETQ. Trimming shortened V by 4 bases and J by 4 bases, and 17 bases separated the two germline ends. This CDR3 region has 15 residues. CDR3 nucleotide sequence: TGCGCCAGCAGCGAGGGGTCCGGGACCCCCACTGAAGCTTTCTTT. Residues: CASSEGSGTPTEAFF.

This clonotype was recorded at least ten times. The chain couples TRBV20-1 to TRBJ2-3, with D possibly being TRBD1 (6 bases). The germline V gene encodes CDR1 DFQATT and CDR2 SNEGSKA (reference sequence). Trimming removed 3 bases at V and 2 bases at J, with 12 bases between. The CDR3 consists of 14 residues. DNA of the CDR3: TGCAGTGCTAGGGTGGGGGCCTACACAGATACGCAGTATTTT. Translation: CSARVGAYTDTQYF.

The V call is TRBV5-6, the J call TRBJ2-7; 7 bases are a match to TRBD1. CDR1 SGHDT and CDR2 YYEEEE come from the germline V gene. The CDR3 loop spans 15 amino acids. J was trimmed by 2 bases and V by 6 bases; bases with no gene match: 11. This CDR3 reads CASIRELGGPYEQYF. CDR3 coding DNA: TGTGCCAGCATCCGAGAACTAGGGGGCCCCTACGAGCAGTACTTC.

This clonotype was recorded a few times. This rearrangement joins TRBV19 to TRBJ2-7; unclear D gene. Germline assignment: CDR1 LNHDA and CDR2 SQIVND (reference sequence). V lost 3 bases, J lost 0 bases, and 9 bases lay in between. This CDR3 contains 14 residues. CDR3 residues: CASSMSHRSYEQYF. The CDR3 DNA reads as TGTGCCAGTAGTATGAGTCATCGCTCCTACGAGCAGTACTTC. Looking up the rest from reference TRBV19 and TRBJ2-7 gives the full variable domain: DGGITQSPKYLFRKEGQNVTLSCEQNLNHDAMYWYRQDPGQGLRLIYYSQIVNDFQKGDIAEGYSVSREKKESFPLTVTSAQKNPTAFYLCASSMSHRSYEQYFGPGTRLTVT.

V gene TRBV28 combines with J gene TRBJ2-7; TRBD1 might be the D (6 bases). V lost 7 bases and J lost 6, with 19 bases in between. From germline, CDR1 is MDHEN and CDR2 SYDVKM. The CDR3 extends over 14 amino acids. CDR3 DNA sequence: TGTGCCAGCATCGACGTGGGGGCCGGGCGCGAGCAGTACTTC. Its protein is CASIDVGAGREQYF.

The chain carries TRBV14 and TRBJ1-3, with D unclear. Per the germline V gene, CDR1 is SGHDN and CDR2 is FVKESK. The CDR3 runs to 18 residues. V lost 0 bases and J lost 0, with 15 bases in between. Here the CDR3 reads CASSQDLKARDSGNTIYF. The CDR3 DNA sequence: TGTGCCAGCAGCCAAGATTTGAAAGCTCGGGACTCTGGAAACACCATATATTTT.